This is a list of T cell receptor beta chains from one sample in a study of CD8 T cells in Susac syndrome. Each CDR3 protein is one row after TCRdb ran MiXCR on the immunoSEQ multiplex PCR reads. In the table there are about 250,000 distinct CDR3 sequences, 80% to 95% of which are singletons. The sequenced sample consisted of CD4+ T cells from PBMCs. The receptors were gathered from a human donor with multiple sclerosis. CDR3s include the opening cysteine and the closing phenylalanine or tryptophan. Fields, in order: D gene, clone size, J gene, V gene, CDR3 protein, CDR3 DNA. D genes are given only for firm matches. Size is stated for part of the rows, as once, few or many counts, or as a class when the clone is expanded.

D gene: TRBD2
clone size: .
J gene: TRBJ2-4
V gene: TRBV2
CDR3 protein: CASSVSGLAKNIQYF
CDR3 DNA: TGTGCCAGCAGTGTTAGCGGGCTTGCCAAAAACATTCAGTACTTC

D gene: .
clone size: .
J gene: TRBJ2-2
V gene: TRBV5-1
CDR3 protein: CASSRRQGMSTGELFF
CDR3 DNA: TGCGCCAGCAGCCGCAGGCAGGGAATGAGCACCGGGGAGCTGTTTTTT

D gene: .
clone size: .
J gene: TRBJ2-3
V gene: TRBV24-1
CDR3 protein: CATSDLLGADTQYF
CDR3 DNA: TGTGCCACCAGTGATTTGCTCGGCGCAGATACGCAGTATTTT

D gene: .
clone size: .
J gene: TRBJ2-1
V gene: TRBV30
CDR3 protein: CAWDSSLGQPSIGQFF
CDR3 DNA: TGTGCCTGGGATAGTTCGTTGGGTCAGCCCTCCATTGGGCAGTTCTTC

D gene: .
clone size: .
J gene: TRBJ2-5
V gene: TRBV2
CDR3 protein: CASNPRGTQYF
CDR3 DNA: TGTGCCAGCAACCCTCGGGGGACCCAGTACTTC

D gene: TRBD2
clone size: .
J gene: TRBJ2-1
V gene: TRBV3-1
CDR3 protein: CASSRRGSYNEQFF
CDR3 DNA: TGTGCCAGCAGCCGGCGGGGGTCGTACAATGAGCAGTTCTTC

D gene: .
clone size: .
J gene: TRBJ2-4
V gene: TRBV19
CDR3 protein: CASKVTAQRGIQYF
CDR3 DNA: TGTGCCAGTAAAGTGACTGCCCAACGCGGCATTCAGTACTTC

D gene: .
clone size: .
J gene: TRBJ1-1
V gene: TRBV3-1
CDR3 protein: CASSQWGQNTEAFF
CDR3 DNA: TGTGCCAGCAGCCAATGGGGCCAGAACACTGAAGCTTTCTTT

D gene: .
clone size: few
J gene: TRBJ1-1
V gene: TRBV29-1
CDR3 protein: CSVVTVNTEAFF
CDR3 DNA: TGCAGCGTTGTCACCGTGAACACTGAAGCTTTCTTT

D gene: .
clone size: .
J gene: TRBJ1-1
V gene: TRBV19
CDR3 protein: CASSIEGGRRNTEAFF
CDR3 DNA: TGTGCCAGTAGTATAGAGGGGGGCAGGAGGAACACTGAAGCTTTCTTT

D gene: .
clone size: .
J gene: TRBJ1-1
V gene: TRBV29-1
CDR3 protein: CSVEGGGNTEVFF
CDR3 DNA: TGCAGCGTTGAGGGCGGCGGGAACACTGAAGTTTTCTTT

D gene: .
clone size: .
J gene: TRBJ2-3
V gene: TRBV5-1
CDR3 protein: CASSLIRTTDTQYF
CDR3 DNA: TGCGCCAGCAGCTTAATACGGACCACAGATACGCAGTATTTT

D gene: TRBD1
clone size: .
J gene: TRBJ2-3
V gene: TRBV18
CDR3 protein: CASLQGATDTQYF
CDR3 DNA: TGTGCCAGCCTTCAGGGGGCCACAGATACGCAGTATTTT

D gene: .
clone size: .
J gene: TRBJ2-7
V gene: TRBV21-1
CDR3 protein: CASLPSGCEQYF
CDR3 DNA: TGTGCCAGCCTCCCTTCTGGATGCGAGCAGTACTTC

D gene: TRBD2
clone size: .
J gene: TRBJ2-1
V gene: TRBV9
CDR3 protein: CASSAETSGPYNEQFF
CDR3 DNA: TGTGCCAGCAGCGCCGAGACTAGCGGGCCGTACAATGAGCAGTTCTTC

D gene: TRBD2
clone size: .
J gene: TRBJ2-1
V gene: TRBV20-1
CDR3 protein: CSAPPGLAGGPIEQFF
CDR3 DNA: TGCAGTGCCCCGCCGGGACTAGCGGGAGGGCCCATTGAGCAGTTCTTC

D gene: TRBD1
clone size: .
J gene: TRBJ1-5
V gene: TRBV29-1
CDR3 protein: CSVLWTGAGNQPQHF
CDR3 DNA: TGCAGCGTTCTCTGGACAGGGGCGGGCAATCAGCCCCAGCATTTT

D gene: .
clone size: .
J gene: TRBJ2-3
V gene: TRBV24-1
CDR3 protein: CATNEGNTDTQYF
CDR3 DNA: TGTGCCACCAACGAGGGAAACACAGATACGCAGTATTTT

D gene: .
clone size: once
J gene: TRBJ1-2
V gene: TRBV25-1
CDR3 protein: CASSAWGGAYGYTF
CDR3 DNA: TGTGCCAGCAGTGCGTGGGGTGGGGCCTATGGCTACACCTTC

D gene: .
clone size: .
J gene: TRBJ1-5
V gene: TRBV30
CDR3 protein: CAWSDRTNQPQHF
CDR3 DNA: TGTGCCTGGAGTGACAGGACCAATCAGCCCCAGCATTTT

D gene: TRBD1
clone size: .
J gene: TRBJ2-3
V gene: TRBV29-1
CDR3 protein: CSVGGGQGARLSDTQYF
CDR3 DNA: TGCAGCGTTGGCGGTGGACAGGGGGCGCGGTTGTCAGATACGCAGTATTTT

D gene: TRBD1
clone size: .
J gene: TRBJ1-1
V gene: TRBV19
CDR3 protein: CASSDRGIAEAFF
CDR3 DNA: TGTGCCAGTAGCGACAGGGGGATTGCCGAAGCTTTCTTT

D gene: .
clone size: .
J gene: TRBJ2-1
V gene: TRBV5-1
CDR3 protein: CASSLDPSSYNEQFF
CDR3 DNA: TGCGCCAGCAGCTTGGACCCTAGCTCCTACAATGAGCAGTTCTTC

D gene: TRBD2
clone size: once
J gene: TRBJ2-4
V gene: TRBV3-1
CDR3 protein: CASSQSTGLGLAGGRAKNIQYF
CDR3 DNA: TGTGCCAGCAGCCAATCGACTGGGCTTGGACTAGCGGGAGGGCGGGCCAAAAACATTCAGTACTTC

D gene: .
clone size: .
J gene: TRBJ2-1
V gene: TRBV20-1
CDR3 protein: CSARVSEQFF
CDR3 DNA: TGCAGTGCTAGAGTTAGTGAGCAGTTCTTC

D gene: .
clone size: once
J gene: TRBJ1-2
V gene: TRBV20-1
CDR3 protein: CSAAVLAFYGYTF
CDR3 DNA: TGCAGTGCTGCGGTCCTCGCCTTCTATGGCTACACCTTC

D gene: .
clone size: .
J gene: TRBJ1-6
V gene: TRBV7-3
CDR3 protein: CASSSDSKNSPLHF
CDR3 DNA: TGTGCCAGCAGTTCGGACAGTAAAAATTCACCCCTCCACTTT

D gene: .
clone size: .
J gene: TRBJ1-2
V gene: TRBV20-1
CDR3 protein: CSAKPYGGQGYTF
CDR3 DNA: TGCAGTGCTAAACCTTATGGGGGGCAGGGCTACACCTTC